The clone carrying this T cell receptor beta chain was counted only a few times. Its matching antigen is unknown. A mixed TRB-A/B primer pool amplified rearranged TRB by multiplex touch-down PCR. MiXCR, run by TCRdb on the multiplex PCR reads, gives a single entry per CDR3 protein. Of roughly 12,000 distinct CDR3 sequences listed, less than 30% are singletons. TCR beta rearrangements were amplified from peripheral blood genomic DNA. This sample was included in a study of T cell repertoires in aging, cancer and after chemotherapy. About the study: Pre- and post-chemotherapy samples were paired from chronic lymphocytic leukemia patients treated with fludarabine- or bendamustine-based regimens. Roughly 10 million TCR reads made up the full dataset. Points from the study as a whole: Median generation probability rose over the chemotherapy interval in each cancer cohort, suggesting rebound thymic output. Untreated cancer patients had significantly lower blood TCR diversity than age-matched healthy donors.

From germline, CDR1 is SEHNR and CDR2 FQNEAQ (reference sequence). The CDR3 has 13 residues. V was trimmed by 5 bases and J by 1 base, leaving 7 bases between them. The rearrangement uses TRBV7-9 and TRBJ2-3, with TRBD1 as a possible D gene (5 bases). This receptor was obtained from a human donor with a blood cancer. The sequencing input was blood. CDR3: CASSRRGTDTQYF. CDR3 bases: TGTGCCAGCAGCCGCAGGGGCACAGATACGCAGTATTTT.